A selection of T cell receptor beta chains follows, all from one sample in a study of technical replicates of blood from a few donors. The repertoire was sequenced with immunoSEQ multiplex PCR; TCRdb's copy has only in-frame clones and lacks some. Of under 100,000 clones in the sample, just over 95% are singletons; the top ten hold 0.31%. The sequencing sample was made of T cells isolated from PBMCs. The origin of the receptors is a human donor in good health. The CDR3 runs from the conserved cysteine through the conserved F or W. Fields, in order: V gene, J gene, CDR3 length, clone size, D gene, CDR3 protein, CDR3 DNA. D genes are given only for firm matches. Clone size is given for some rows only: seen once, a few or many times, or a class if the clone is expanded.

TRBV5-4	TRBJ1-2	18	.	TRBD1	CASSLWVGRGVFYYGYTF	TGTGCCAGCAGCTTGTGGGTTGGCAGGGGGGTATTTTACTATGGCTACACCTTC
TRBV6-5	TRBJ2-5	15	.	TRBD2	CASRGAGAGAETQYF	TGTGCCAGCAGGGGAGCGGGAGCAGGGGCAGAGACCCAGTACTTC
TRBV25-1	TRBJ1-4	18	.	.	CASSETGRQLRTNEKLFF	TGTGCCAGCAGTGAAACAGGGAGACAGCTAAGAACTAATGAAAAACTGTTTTTT
TRBV9	TRBJ1-1	14	.	TRBD1	CASSRTGRVTEAFF	TGTGCCAGCAGTAGGACAGGTCGGGTGACTGAAGCTTTCTTT
TRBV19	TRBJ1-5	13	.	.	CASIGRANQPQHF	TGTGCCAGTATCGGGCGGGCTAATCAGCCCCAGCATTTT
TRBV19	TRBJ2-7	12	.	TRBD1	CASSMDRGRRSF	TGTGCCAGTAGTATGGACAGGGGGCGACGGTCCTTC
TRBV5-1	TRBJ2-7	14	.	TRBD1	CASSWTGGRYEQYF	TGCGCCAGCAGCTGGACAGGGGGGAGATACGAGCAGTACTTC
TRBV5-4	TRBJ2-1	15	.	TRBD2	CASSFSSGSSAEQFF	TGTGCCAGCAGCTTCTCTAGCGGGAGTTCGGCTGAGCAGTTCTTC
TRBV18	TRBJ2-7	14	.	.	CASSPPAENYEQYF	TGTGCCAGCTCACCACCCGCAGAAAACTACGAGCAGTACTTC
TRBV27	TRBJ2-5	15	.	.	CASSLSRGLQETQYF	TGTGCCAGCAGTTTATCGCGGGGGCTCCAAGAGACCCAGTACTTC
TRBV5-1	TRBJ2-5	15	.	TRBD2	CASSLGGLAKETQYF	TGCGCCAGCAGCTTGGGGGGACTAGCTAAGGAGACCCAGTACTTC
TRBV7-3	TRBJ2-2	13	.	.	CASSQTNTGELFF	TGTGCCAGCAGCCAAACGAACACCGGGGAGCTGTTTTTT
TRBV25-1	TRBJ2-5	14	.	.	CASSEYQTEETQYF	TGTGCCAGCAGTGAATATCAAACAGAAGAGACCCAGTACTTC
TRBV7-9	TRBJ2-3	15	.	.	CASSLDLAGTDTQYF	TGTGCCAGCAGCTTAGATCTGGCCGGCACAGATACGCAGTATTTT
TRBV19	TRBJ1-2	14	.	.	CASSVQVTPYGYTF	TGTGCCAGTAGTGTACAGGTGACCCCCTATGGCTACACCTTC
TRBV2	TRBJ1-4	13	.	.	CASSDSSNEKLFF	TGTGCCAGCAGTGACAGTTCTAATGAAAAACTGTTTTTT
TRBV5-4	TRBJ2-7	14	.	TRBD1	CASSSGTGGYEQYF	TGTGCCAGCAGCTCGGGGACAGGAGGATACGAGCAGTACTTC
TRBV30	TRBJ1-5	15	.	.	CAWSVTGILNQPQHF	TGTGCCTGGAGTGTAACAGGGATCCTTAATCAGCCCCAGCATTTT
TRBV11-2	TRBJ2-5	16	.	TRBD2	CASSSGTSGRGETQYF	TGTGCCAGCAGCTCGGGGACTAGCGGGAGAGGGGAGACCCAGTACTTC
TRBV11-2	TRBJ2-7	15	once	TRBD1	CASSLIRTGDYEQYF	TGTGCCAGCAGCTTAATCCGGACAGGGGATTACGAGCAGTACTTC
TRBV19	TRBJ1-2	13	once	.	CASRQGIFYGYTF	TGTGCCAGTAGGCAGGGGATCTTCTATGGCTACACCTTC
TRBV28	TRBJ1-2	14	.	TRBD1	CASSLGQDSYGYTF	TGTGCCAGCAGTTTAGGACAGGACAGTTATGGCTACACCTTC
TRBV28	TRBJ1-2	14	.	.	CASSLLGGAYGYTF	TGTGCCAGCAGTTTACTCGGGGGGGCCTATGGCTACACCTTC
TRBV9	TRBJ2-2	15	.	.	CASSVGGVHTGELFF	TGTGCCAGCAGCGTGGGAGGTGTACACACCGGGGAGCTGTTTTTT
TRBV6-1	TRBJ1-2	13	.	.	CASSELGGYGYTF	TGTGCCAGCAGTGAACTAGGGGGCTATGGCTACACCTTC
TRBV15	TRBJ1-5	14	.	.	CATSTDRMGQPQHF	TGTGCCACCAGCACTGACAGGATGGGTCAGCCCCAGCATTTT
TRBV30	TRBJ2-6	15	once	.	CAWTLMSSGANVLTF	TGTGCCTGGACACTTATGAGCTCTGGGGCCAACGTCCTGACTTTC
TRBV19	TRBJ2-4	13	.	.	CASSGVAKNIQYF	TGTGCCAGTAGCGGGGTAGCCAAAAACATTCAGTACTTC
TRBV4-2	TRBJ2-2	15	.	TRBD1	CASSQGAGGTGELFF	TGTGCCAGCAGCCAAGGGGCAGGGGGTACCGGGGAGCTGTTTTTT
TRBV28	TRBJ2-3	15	.	.	CAASGGEGMTDTQYF	TGTGCCGCGTCCGGAGGGGAAGGGATGACAGATACGCAGTATTTT
TRBV10-3	TRBJ1-2	14	.	.	CAIRRSSLNYGYTF	TGTGCCATCCGGAGATCCAGCCTTAACTATGGCTACACCTTC
TRBV2	TRBJ2-5	14	.	TRBD1	CASRLTGGGETQYF	TGTGCCAGCAGACTTACAGGGGGCGGAGAGACCCAGTACTTC
TRBV11-2	TRBJ2-6	18	.	.	CASSLDPGHLSGANVLTF	TGTGCCAGCAGCTTAGATCCGGGACATCTCTCTGGGGCCAACGTCCTGACTTTC
TRBV4-3	TRBJ2-2	18	.	TRBD2	CASSQAWTSGSGTGELFF	TGCGCCAGCAGCCAAGCTTGGACTAGCGGGAGCGGTACCGGGGAGCTGTTTTTT
TRBV7-2	TRBJ1-1	14	.	.	CASSSRGWDTEAFF	TGTGCCAGCAGCTCCAGGGGTTGGGACACTGAAGCTTTCTTT
TRBV6-5	TRBJ2-5	16	.	TRBD2	CASSYSSAGVEETQYF	TGTGCCAGCAGTTACTCGTCAGCGGGAGTTGAAGAGACCCAGTACTTC
TRBV5-5	TRBJ1-5	17	.	.	CASSLEGSGHWYRPQHF	TGTGCCAGCAGCTTGGAAGGGTCAGGACATTGGTATCGGCCCCAGCATTTT
TRBV4-1	TRBJ2-2	15	.	.	CASSQSSLNTGELFF	TGCGCCAGCAGCCAATCTTCGTTGAACACCGGGGAGCTGTTTTTT
TRBV19	TRBJ2-1	17	.	TRBD2	CASSTEWTSGRKGEQFF	TGTGCCAGTAGTACCGAATGGACTAGCGGGAGAAAGGGTGAGCAGTTCTTC
TRBV5-5	TRBJ2-1	16	.	.	CASTPARGAGNNEQFF	TGTGCCAGCACCCCGGCTCGGGGGGCGGGGAACAATGAGCAGTTCTTC
TRBV5-1	TRBJ1-1	13	.	.	CASSLGGYAEAFF	TGCGCCAGCAGCTTGGGGGGCTACGCTGAAGCTTTCTTT
TRBV7-9	TRBJ1-2	15	.	TRBD1	CASSATGGSNYGYTF	TGTGCCAGCAGCGCTACAGGGGGATCAAACTATGGCTACACCTTC
TRBV11-2	TRBJ2-7	13	once	.	CASSEGFSYEQYF	TGTGCCAGCAGCGAGGGATTTTCCTACGAGCAGTACTTC
TRBV7-9	TRBJ2-7	13	.	.	CASSLETRYEQYF	TGTGCCAGCAGCTTAGAGACTAGGTACGAGCAGTACTTC
TRBV10-3	TRBJ2-3	17	.	.	CAISERLGASSTDTQYF	TGTGCCATCAGTGAAAGATTAGGGGCGTCTAGCACAGATACGCAGTATTTT
TRBV10-3	TRBJ1-2	16	.	.	CAISEFPGLTEDGYTF	TGTGCCATCAGTGAGTTCCCCGGTTTGACAGAAGATGGCTACACCTTC
TRBV28	TRBJ2-5	13	.	.	CASNLNLFGGVYF	TGTGCCAGCAACCTGAACCTCTTCGGCGGGGTGTACTTC
TRBV29-1	TRBJ1-1	13	.	.	CSVEEGLNTEAFF	TGCAGCGTGGAGGAAGGATTGAACACTGAAGCTTTCTTT
TRBV30	TRBJ1-1	14	.	.	CAWSVWGPGTEAFF	TGTGCCTGGAGTGTGTGGGGGCCGGGGACTGAAGCTTTCTTT
TRBV5-4	TRBJ1-2	14	.	.	CASSLKIQGYGYTF	TGTGCCAGCAGCTTGAAGATTCAGGGCTATGGCTACACCTTC
TRBV7-9	TRBJ2-7	17	.	.	CASSFKSGTQSSYEQYF	TGTGCCAGCAGCTTCAAATCCGGGACACAGAGCTCCTACGAGCAGTACTTC
TRBV10-1	TRBJ1-1	13	.	TRBD1	CASSGQGFAEAFF	TGCGCCAGCAGTGGACAGGGCTTCGCTGAAGCTTTCTTT
TRBV27	TRBJ1-1	12	.	.	CASSKGDTEAFF	TGTGCCAGCAGTAAGGGGGACACTGAAGCTTTCTTT
TRBV30	TRBJ2-3	18	.	TRBD2	CAWSQKLAASTNGDTQYF	TGTGCCTGGAGTCAAAAACTAGCGGCCAGTACTAATGGGGATACGCAGTATTTT
TRBV5-1	TRBJ2-1	14	.	TRBD2	CASQLAGQNNEQFF	TGCGCCAGCCAACTAGCGGGTCAGAACAATGAGCAGTTCTTC
TRBV7-2	TRBJ2-2	17	.	TRBD2	CASSFVGTSRNTGELFF	TGTGCCAGCAGCTTTGTGGGGACTAGCAGAAACACCGGGGAGCTGTTTTTT
TRBV5-1	TRBJ2-2	17	.	TRBD2	CASSFSASGSNTGELFF	TGCGCCAGCAGCTTTTCCGCTAGCGGATCGAACACCGGGGAGCTGTTTTTT
TRBV30	TRBJ1-3	13	.	.	CAWSPLRGNTIYF	TGTGCCTGGAGTCCCTTGAGGGGAAACACCATATATTTT
TRBV30	TRBJ1-1	14	.	TRBD1	CAWSGDRGGTEAFF	TGTGCCTGGAGTGGGGACAGGGGGGGCACTGAAGCTTTCTTT
TRBV7-3	TRBJ2-2	16	.	.	CASSVNERMNTGELFF	TGTGCCAGCAGCGTTAACGAGCGGATGAACACCGGGGAGCTGTTTTTT